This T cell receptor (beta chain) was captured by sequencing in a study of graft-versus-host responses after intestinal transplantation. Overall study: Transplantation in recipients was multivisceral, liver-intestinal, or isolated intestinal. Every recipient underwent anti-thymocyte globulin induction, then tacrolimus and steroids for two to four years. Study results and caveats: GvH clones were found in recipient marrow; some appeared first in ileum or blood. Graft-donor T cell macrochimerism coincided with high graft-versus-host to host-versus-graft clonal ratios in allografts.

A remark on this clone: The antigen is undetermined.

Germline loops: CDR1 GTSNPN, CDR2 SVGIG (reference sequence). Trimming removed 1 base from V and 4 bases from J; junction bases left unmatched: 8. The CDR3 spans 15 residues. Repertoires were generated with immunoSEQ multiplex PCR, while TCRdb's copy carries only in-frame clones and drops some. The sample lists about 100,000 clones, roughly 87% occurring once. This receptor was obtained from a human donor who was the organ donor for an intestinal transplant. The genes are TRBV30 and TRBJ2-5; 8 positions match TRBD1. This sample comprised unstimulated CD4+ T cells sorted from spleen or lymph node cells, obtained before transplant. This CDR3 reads CAWSEGGRGRETQYF. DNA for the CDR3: TGTGCCTGGAGTGAGGGTGGCAGGGGGCGAGAGACCCAGTACTTC.